Sequencing of this T cell receptor beta chain was carried out in a study of blood T cells in healthy people across ages. Comment on this clonotype: The antigen is unknown.

The ends lost 4 bases at V and 3 bases at J; junction bases unmatched: 3. The CDR3 loop spans 14 amino acids. Germline lookup yields CDR1 LGHDT and CDR2 YNNKEL (reference sequence). Study findings and constraints: The donors' CMV status was not determined, possibly confounding changes in expanded clonotypes. Diversity of TCR beta per million T cells declined in a roughly linear way with age. Higher diversity and more naive CD4+ cells were features of long-lived donors, compared to aged donors.

The use of a sample-barcoded 5' primer and a J-beta primer mix characterized a second PCR of 7 to 11 cycles. TCRdb called the 5' RACE reads again in MiXCR, with one record for every CDR3 protein. The sample yields hundreds of thousands of distinct CDR3 sequences, about 53% seen once. This clonotype originated in a man aged 55 to 69 in good health. The genes are TRBV3-1 and TRBJ2-7; 10 nucleotides match TRBD2. Sequencing was carried out using blood. The CDR3 coding sequence is TGTGCCAGCAGCCCCCCTAGCGGGGGCTACGAGCAGTACTTC. Protein sequence: CASSPPSGGYEQYF.